This TCR beta chain derives from a study of T cells after yellow fever vaccination. In germline, CDR1 is MDHEN, CDR2 SYDVKM. The CDR3 is made up of 13 amino acids. V lost 7 bases and J lost 1, with 10 bases in between. The sample holds a few counts of this clonotype. TCRdb analysed the 5' RACE reads with MiXCR anew, one entry per CDR3 protein. The repertoire consists of under 350,000 distinct CDR3 sequences, with over 4% occurring once and the leading ten covering roughly 24%. The receptor's source is a man aged 18 to 30 who received the YFV17D yellow fever vaccine. J is TRBJ2-5 and V is TRBV28; the D is unclear. Specimen: PBMCs, collected 5 days after the yellow fever booster vaccination. The CDR3 coding sequence is TGTGCCAGCATAGCCCAATCCCAAGAGACCCAGTACTTC. Translated: CASIAQSQETQYF.